This is a list of T cell receptor beta chains from one sample in a study of cytomegalovirus exposure and HLA in healthy donors. This table comes from immunoSEQ multiplex PCR, and its TCRdb copy is limited to in-frame clones, with some not included. The profile shows about 120,000 clones, 80% of them singletons. Sequencing used PBMCs. Receptor source: a man aged 25 to 40 in good health and CMV-seronegative. CDR3s include the opening cysteine and the closing phenylalanine or tryptophan. A D gene is named only where the DNA matches it firmly. Clone size, where shown, is once, few, many, or a class for clones that have expanded.

size	V	J	D	CDR3	DNA
-	TRBV11-2	TRBJ2-7	TRBD2	CASSLRGLAVPYEQYF	TGTGCCAGCAGCTTACGGGGACTAGCGGTCCCCTACGAGCAGTACTTC
-	TRBV6-6	TRBJ1-5	TRBD1	CASIPNRGSDQPQHF	TGTGCCAGCATTCCAAACAGGGGATCCGATCAGCCCCAGCATTTT
-	TRBV19	TRBJ2-7	-	CASSRPRQAIFEQYF	TGTGCCAGTAGTAGGCCGAGACAGGCCATTTTCGAGCAGTACTTC
-	TRBV28	TRBJ1-3	-	CASSPPVQGSGNTIYF	TGTGCCAGCAGCCCTCCAGTCCAGGGTTCTGGAAACACCATATATTTT
once	TRBV5-6	TRBJ2-2	TRBD2	CASSRVAGLTGELFF	TGTGCCAGCAGCCGCGTAGCGGGCCTCACCGGGGAGCTGTTTTTT
-	TRBV5-4	TRBJ1-2	-	CASNFGRGTDSGYTF	TGTGCCAGCAACTTCGGCCGGGGAACAGACTCTGGCTACACCTTC
-	TRBV9	TRBJ1-1	TRBD1	CASSARQGAEAFF	TGTGCCAGCAGCGCCAGACAGGGCGCTGAAGCTTTCTTT
-	TRBV7-6	TRBJ2-1	-	CASSLDGMTYNEQFF	TGTGCCAGCAGCTTAGACGGGATGACCTACAATGAGCAGTTCTTC
few	TRBV19	TRBJ1-1	-	CASSTSVNTEAFF	TGTGCCAGTAGTACGTCAGTAAACACTGAAGCTTTCTTT
-	TRBV27	TRBJ2-7	-	CASSSGLRPYEQYF	TGTGCCAGCAGTTCGGGACTCCGTCCCTACGAGCAGTACTTC
-	TRBV19	TRBJ1-1	TRBD1	CASSLGDRGRMNTEAFF	TGTGCCAGTAGCTTAGGGGACAGGGGGCGCATGAACACTGAAGCTTTCTTT
-	TRBV10-3	TRBJ2-3	-	CAISEGGYSTDTQYF	TGTGCCATCAGTGAAGGGGGATACTCCACAGATACGCAGTATTTT
-	TRBV2	TRBJ2-1	-	CASSRYSGLYNEQFF	TGTGCCAGCAGTAGATATAGCGGACTCTACAATGAGCAGTTCTTC
-	TRBV7-8	TRBJ2-1	TRBD1	CASSSNTGTGYNEQFF	TGTGCCAGCAGCTCAAATACCGGGACAGGCTACAATGAGCAGTTCTTC
-	TRBV5-1	TRBJ1-1	TRBD1	CASSLQGVMGNTEAFF	TGCGCCAGCAGCTTGCAGGGGGTGATGGGCAACACTGAAGCTTTCTTT
-	TRBV27	TRBJ2-5	TRBD1	CASSGQGEETQYF	TGTGCCAGCAGCGGCCAGGGGGAAGAGACCCAGTACTTC
-	TRBV4-1	TRBJ2-1	TRBD2	CASSQDGSASGYNEQFF	TGCGCCAGCAGCCAAGATGGCAGCGCTAGCGGATACAATGAGCAGTTCTTC
few	TRBV10-2	TRBJ2-7	TRBD1	CASKYGQGYEQYF	TGCGCCAGCAAATACGGACAGGGCTACGAGCAGTACTTC
once	TRBV4-3	TRBJ1-3	TRBD1	CASSQVWAGTGAGNTIYF	TGCGCCAGCAGCCAAGTCTGGGCGGGGACAGGGGCTGGAAACACCATATATTTT
-	TRBV19	TRBJ2-7	-	CASSIFTGTAYEQYF	TGTGCCAGTAGTATCTTCACGGGTACCGCCTACGAGCAGTACTTC
-	TRBV18	TRBJ2-5	TRBD1	CASSLKTGQETQYF	TGTGCCAGCTCTCTCAAGACAGGGCAAGAGACCCAGTACTTC
-	TRBV18	TRBJ2-7	TRBD2	CASGPGLADYEQYF	TGTGCCAGCGGACCGGGACTAGCGGACTACGAGCAGTACTTC
-	TRBV11-3	TRBJ1-1	-	CASSLNTVTEAFF	TGTGCCAGCAGCCTAAATACAGTTACTGAAGCTTTCTTT
-	TRBV10-2	TRBJ2-1	TRBD2	CASSEAGTSGIYEQFF	TGCGCCAGCAGTGAGGCCGGGACTAGCGGGATCTATGAGCAGTTCTTC
-	TRBV5-1	TRBJ2-3	TRBD2	CASSSRLAEVGDTDTQYF	TGCGCCAGCAGCTCAAGACTAGCGGAGGTGGGTGACACAGATACGCAGTATTTT
once	TRBV30	TRBJ1-1	-	CAWDTQNTEAFF	TGTGCCTGGGACACACAAAACACTGAAGCTTTCTTT
-	TRBV18	TRBJ1-5	TRBD1	CASSRDRGYNQPQNF	TGTGCCAGCTCGAGGGACAGGGGATACAATCAGCCCCAGAATTTT
-	TRBV9	TRBJ2-7	-	CASSPLEGHEQYF	TGTGCCAGCAGCCCTCTGGAGGGCCACGAGCAGTACTTC
once	TRBV9	TRBJ1-3	-	CASSVSSVSGNTIYF	TGTGCCAGCAGCGTAAGTTCAGTCTCTGGAAACACCATATATTTT
-	TRBV6-1	TRBJ2-7	TRBD1	CASSAPGQVVWQYF	TGTGCCAGCAGTGCCCCGGGACAGGTAGTATGGCAGTACTTC
-	TRBV27	TRBJ2-2	-	CASSLANGELFF	TGTGCCAGCAGTTTAGCGAACGGGGAGCTGTTTTTT
-	TRBV5-6	TRBJ1-1	-	CASSLGLGGLAFF	TGTGCCAGCAGCTTGGGCCTGGGGGGGTTGGCTTTCTTT
-	TRBV19	TRBJ1-2	-	CASSADSYGYTF	TGTGCCAGTAGCGCGGACAGCTATGGCTACACCTTC
-	TRBV5-1	TRBJ2-7	TRBD2	CASSLVAGLMSSYEQYF	TGCGCCAGCAGCTTGGTGGCGGGACTAATGAGCTCCTACGAGCAGTACTTC
-	TRBV7-2	TRBJ2-7	TRBD2	CASSLASGYSYEQYF	TGTGCCAGCAGCTTAGCTAGCGGGTACTCCTACGAGCAGTACTTC
few	TRBV7-9	TRBJ1-3	-	CASSLFSGNTIYF	TGTGCCAGCAGCTTATTCTCGGGAAACACCATATATTTT
-	TRBV5-1	TRBJ2-7	-	CASSLSPTLVRLPYEQYF	TGCGCCAGCAGCTTATCACCTACACTAGTACGGTTGCCCTACGAGCAGTACTTC
-	TRBV25-1	TRBJ1-2	-	CASAQGWYGYTF	TGTGCCAGCGCACAGGGCTGGTATGGCTACACCTTC
-	TRBV18	TRBJ2-5	-	CASSPPMYQETQYF	TGTGCCAGCTCACCACCCATGTACCAAGAGACCCAGTACTTC
-	TRBV7-2	TRBJ2-1	-	CASSSPPYNEQFF	TGTGCCAGCAGCTCTCCCCCCTACAATGAGCAGTTCTTC
-	TRBV5-6	TRBJ1-2	-	CASSFSSSPRDYPF	TGTGCCAGCAGCTTCTCGAGCTCTCCCCGGGACTACCCCTTC
-	TRBV2	TRBJ2-7	-	CASSPSRAPLSEQYF	TGTGCCAGCAGCCCCTCCAGGGCACCCCTATCGGAGCAGTACTTC
few	TRBV6-5	TRBJ2-7	-	CASSYSKVNWLDEQYF	TGTGCCAGCAGTTACTCGAAGGTCAACTGGCTAGACGAGCAGTACTTC
-	TRBV18	TRBJ2-2	-	CASSPPGRGPPNTGELFF	TGTGCCAGCTCACCACCGGGCCGAGGGCCCCCGAACACCGGGGAGCTGTTTTTT
-	TRBV7-6	TRBJ2-1	-	CASSLGGRPPVINEQFF	TGTGCCAGCAGCTTAGGCGGCCGTCCCCCTGTGATCAATGAGCAGTTCTTC
once	TRBV5-1	TRBJ2-5	TRBD1	CASSFTTERGQETQYF	TGCGCCAGCAGCTTTACTACGGAAAGGGGGCAGGAGACCCAGTACTTC
-	TRBV27	TRBJ2-3	-	CASSFANTQYF	TGTGCCAGCAGTTTTGCGAATACGCAGTATTTT
once	TRBV11-2	TRBJ1-1	TRBD1	CASSNWDRISEAFF	TGTGCCAGCAGCAACTGGGACAGGATTTCTGAAGCTTTCTTT
few	TRBV4-1	TRBJ1-1	-	CASSQDNPVNTEAFF	TGCGCCAGCAGCCAAGACAATCCGGTGAACACTGAAGCTTTCTTT
-	TRBV11-3	TRBJ2-1	TRBD2	CASSLVAGGTYNEQFF	TGTGCCAGCAGCTTAGTAGCGGGAGGAACCTACAATGAGCAGTTCTTC
-	TRBV4-3	TRBJ2-2	-	CASSQHTENTGELFF	TGCGCCAGCAGCCAGCATACAGAGAACACCGGGGAGCTGTTTTTT
-	TRBV6-5	TRBJ2-1	-	CASSPRPKDEQFF	TGTGCCAGCAGCCCGCGGCCGAAGGATGAGCAGTTCTTC
-	TRBV5-5	TRBJ2-5	-	CASSLLSGVETQYF	TGTGCCAGCAGCTTGTTATCAGGGGTTGAGACCCAGTACTTC